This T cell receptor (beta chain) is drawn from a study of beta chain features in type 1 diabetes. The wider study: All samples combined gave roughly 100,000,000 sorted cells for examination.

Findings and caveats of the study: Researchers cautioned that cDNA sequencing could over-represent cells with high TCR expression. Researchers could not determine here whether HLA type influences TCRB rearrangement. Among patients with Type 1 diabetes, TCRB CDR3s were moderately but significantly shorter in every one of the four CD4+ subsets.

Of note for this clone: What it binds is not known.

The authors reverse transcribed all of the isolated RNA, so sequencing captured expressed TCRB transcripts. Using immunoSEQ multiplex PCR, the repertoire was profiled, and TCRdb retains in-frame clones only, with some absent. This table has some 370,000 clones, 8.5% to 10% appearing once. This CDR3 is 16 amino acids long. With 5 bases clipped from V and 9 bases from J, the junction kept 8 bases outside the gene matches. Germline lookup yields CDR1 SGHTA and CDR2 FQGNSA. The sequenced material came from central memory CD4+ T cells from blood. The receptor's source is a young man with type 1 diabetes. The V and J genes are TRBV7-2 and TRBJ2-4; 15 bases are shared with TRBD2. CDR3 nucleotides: TGTGCCAGCAGCCCTCGGACTAGCGGGGGGGCGAGCATTCAGTACTTC. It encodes CASSPRTSGGASIQYF. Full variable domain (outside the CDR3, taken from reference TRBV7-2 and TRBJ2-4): GAGVSQSPSNKVTEKGKDVELRCDPISGHTALYWYRQSLGQGLEFLIYFQGNSAPDKSGLPSDRFSAERTGGSVSTLTIQRTQQEDSAVYLCASSPRTSGGASIQYFGAGTRLSVL.